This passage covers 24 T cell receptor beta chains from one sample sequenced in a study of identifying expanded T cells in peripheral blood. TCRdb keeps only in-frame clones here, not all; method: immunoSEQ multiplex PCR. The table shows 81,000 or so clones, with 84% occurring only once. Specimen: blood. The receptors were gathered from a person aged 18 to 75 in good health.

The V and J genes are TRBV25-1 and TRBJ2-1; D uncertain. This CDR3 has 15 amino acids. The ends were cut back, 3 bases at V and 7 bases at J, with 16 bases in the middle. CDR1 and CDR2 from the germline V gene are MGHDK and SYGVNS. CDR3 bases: TGTGCCAGCAGTGATCCTAGGATCACACCGAATGAGCAGTTCTTC. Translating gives CASSDPRITPNEQFF.

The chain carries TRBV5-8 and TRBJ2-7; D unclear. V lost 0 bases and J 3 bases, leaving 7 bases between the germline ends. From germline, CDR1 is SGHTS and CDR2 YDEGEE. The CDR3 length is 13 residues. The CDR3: CASSLGALYEQYF. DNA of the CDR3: TGTGCCAGCAGCTTGGGCGCTCTCTACGAGCAGTACTTC. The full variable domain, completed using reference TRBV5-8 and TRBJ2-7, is EAGVTQSPTHLIKTRGQQATLRCSPISGHTSVYWYQQALGLGLQFLLWYDEGEERNRGNFPPRFSGRQFPNYSSELNVNALELEDSALYLCASSLGALYEQYFGPGTRLTVT.

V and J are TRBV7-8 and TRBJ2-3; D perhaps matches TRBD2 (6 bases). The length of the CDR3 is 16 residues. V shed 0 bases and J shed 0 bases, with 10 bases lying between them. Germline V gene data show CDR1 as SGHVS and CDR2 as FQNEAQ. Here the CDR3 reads CASSLASGTSTDTQYF. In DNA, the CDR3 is TGTGCCAGCAGCTTAGCCTCGGGGACTAGCACAGATACGCAGTATTTT.

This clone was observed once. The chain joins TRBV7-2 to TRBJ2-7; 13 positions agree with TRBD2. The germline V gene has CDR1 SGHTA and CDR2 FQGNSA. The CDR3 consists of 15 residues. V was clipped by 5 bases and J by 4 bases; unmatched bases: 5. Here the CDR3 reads CASSPTSGRQYEQYF. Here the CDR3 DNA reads TGTGCCAGCAGCCCGACTAGCGGGAGGCAATACGAGCAGTACTTC.

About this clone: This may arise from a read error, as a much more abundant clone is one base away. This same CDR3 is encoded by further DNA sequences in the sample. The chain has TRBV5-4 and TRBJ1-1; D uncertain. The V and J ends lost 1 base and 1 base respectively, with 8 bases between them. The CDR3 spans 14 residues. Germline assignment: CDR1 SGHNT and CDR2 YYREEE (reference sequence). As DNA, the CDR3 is TGTGCCAGCAGCTTGTCCGGTGGGAACACTGAAGCTTTCTTT. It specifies CASSLSGGNTEAFF.

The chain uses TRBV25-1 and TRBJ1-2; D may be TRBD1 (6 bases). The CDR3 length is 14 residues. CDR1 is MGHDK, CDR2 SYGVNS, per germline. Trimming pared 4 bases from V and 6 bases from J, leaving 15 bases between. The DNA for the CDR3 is TGTGCCAGCAGTGCGGGGGCCTGGACTCATGGCTACACCTTC. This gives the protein CASSAGAWTHGYTF.

CDR3 coding DNA: TGTGCCACTACGATTACTGGAAACACCATATATTTT. The encoded protein is CATTITGNTIYF. The chain has TRBV28 and TRBJ1-3; D uncertain. This CDR3 comprises 12 residues. V gave up 10 bases and J gave up 2 bases, with 9 bases separating them. Germline CDR1 MDHEN, CDR2 SYDVKM.

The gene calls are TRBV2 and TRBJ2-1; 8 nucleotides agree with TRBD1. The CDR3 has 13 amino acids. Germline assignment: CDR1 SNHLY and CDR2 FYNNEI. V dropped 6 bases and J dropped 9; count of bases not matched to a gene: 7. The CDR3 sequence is CASRQGAEGEQFF. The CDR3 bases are TGTGCCAGCAGGCAGGGGGCCGAAGGTGAGCAGTTCTTC. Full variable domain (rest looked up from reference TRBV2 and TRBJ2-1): EPEVTQTPSHQVTQMGQEVILRCVPISNHLYFYWYRQILGQKVEFLVSFYNNEISEKSEIFDDQFSVERPDGSNFTLKIRSTKLEDSAMYFCASRQGAEGEQFFGPGTRLTVL.

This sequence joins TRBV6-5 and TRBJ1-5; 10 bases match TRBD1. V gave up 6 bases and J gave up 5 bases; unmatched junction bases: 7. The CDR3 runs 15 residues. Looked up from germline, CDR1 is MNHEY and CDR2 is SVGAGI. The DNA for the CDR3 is TGTGCCAGCAGCACCGGGACAGGGGACTATCAGCCCCAGCATTTT. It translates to CASSTGTGDYQPQHF.

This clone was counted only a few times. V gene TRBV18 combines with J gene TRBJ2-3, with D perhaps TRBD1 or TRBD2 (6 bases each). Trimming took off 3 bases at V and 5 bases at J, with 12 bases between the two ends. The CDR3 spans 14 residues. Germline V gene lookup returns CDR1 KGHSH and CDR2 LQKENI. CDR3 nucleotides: TGTGCCAGCTCACCGAGACAGGAGGGAGATACGCAGTATTTT. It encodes CASSPRQEGDTQYF.

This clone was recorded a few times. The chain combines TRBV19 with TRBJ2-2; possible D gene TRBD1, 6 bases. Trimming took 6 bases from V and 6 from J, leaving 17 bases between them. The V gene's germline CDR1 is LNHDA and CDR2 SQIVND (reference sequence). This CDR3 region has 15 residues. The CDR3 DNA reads TGTGCCAGTAGCAGCAGGGGATTTGAGGCCGGGGAGCTGTTTTTT. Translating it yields CASSSRGFEAGELFF. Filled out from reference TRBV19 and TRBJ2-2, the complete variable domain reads DGGITQSPKYLFRKEGQNVTLSCEQNLNHDAMYWYRQDPGQGLRLIYYSQIVNDFQKGDIAEGYSVSREKKESFPLTVTSAQKNPTAFYLCASSSRGFEAGELFFGEGSRLTVL.

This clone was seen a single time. The CDR3 reads CASSLIAGVDNEQFF. The CDR3 coding sequence is TGTGCCAGCAGCCTGATAGCGGGAGTTGACAATGAGCAGTTCTTC. The rearrangement uses TRBV11-1 and TRBJ2-1; 9 positions match TRBD2. Germline CDR1 reads SGHAT; CDR2 reads FQDESV (reference sequence). J was trimmed by 5 bases and V by 5 bases; bases with no gene match: 7. The CDR3 spans 15 residues.

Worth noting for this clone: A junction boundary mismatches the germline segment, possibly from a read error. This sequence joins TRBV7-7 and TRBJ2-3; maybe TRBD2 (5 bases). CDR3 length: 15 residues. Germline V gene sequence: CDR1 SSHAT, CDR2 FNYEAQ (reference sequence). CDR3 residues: CASSSGGLEADTQYF. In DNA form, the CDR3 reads TGTGCTAGCAGCTCAGGAGGCCTTGAGGCAGATACGCAGTATTTT.

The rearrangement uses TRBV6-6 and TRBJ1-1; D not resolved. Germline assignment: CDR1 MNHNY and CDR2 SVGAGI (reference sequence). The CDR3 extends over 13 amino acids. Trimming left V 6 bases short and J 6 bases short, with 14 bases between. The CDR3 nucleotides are TGTGCCAGCAGCCAGGTCCCCGGAGCTGAAGCTTTCTTT. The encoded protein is CASSQVPGAEAFF.

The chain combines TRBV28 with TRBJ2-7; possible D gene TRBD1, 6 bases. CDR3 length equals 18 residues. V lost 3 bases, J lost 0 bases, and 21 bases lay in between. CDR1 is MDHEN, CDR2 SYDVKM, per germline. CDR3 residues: CASSFLLVLDRSSYEQYF. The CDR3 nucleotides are TGTGCCAGCAGTTTCCTACTCGTCCTAGACAGGAGCTCCTACGAGCAGTACTTC.

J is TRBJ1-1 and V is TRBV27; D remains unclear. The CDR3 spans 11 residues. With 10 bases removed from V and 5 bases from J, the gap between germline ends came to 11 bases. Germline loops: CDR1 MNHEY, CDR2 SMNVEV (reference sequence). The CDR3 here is CATKTRTEAFF. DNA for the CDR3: TGTGCCACCAAGACGAGGACTGAAGCTTTCTTT.

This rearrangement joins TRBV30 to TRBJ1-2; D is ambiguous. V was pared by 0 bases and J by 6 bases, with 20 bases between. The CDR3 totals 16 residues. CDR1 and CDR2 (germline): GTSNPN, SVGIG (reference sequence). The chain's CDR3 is CAWSVPRFGAWDGYTF. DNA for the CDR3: TGTGCCTGGAGTGTACCCCGATTCGGTGCGTGGGATGGCTACACCTTC.

This CDR3 reads CASSLGRNWREGPYNEQFF. CDR3 nucleotides: TGTGCCAGCAGCTTAGGACGGAATTGGCGGGAGGGCCCATACAATGAGCAGTTCTTC. V gene TRBV7-9 combines with J gene TRBJ2-1, with 9 bases aligning to TRBD2. The CDR3 totals 19 residues. V lost 1 base to trimming and J lost 4 bases; unmatched junction nucleotides: 14. Germline loops: CDR1 SEHNR, CDR2 FQNEAQ (reference sequence).

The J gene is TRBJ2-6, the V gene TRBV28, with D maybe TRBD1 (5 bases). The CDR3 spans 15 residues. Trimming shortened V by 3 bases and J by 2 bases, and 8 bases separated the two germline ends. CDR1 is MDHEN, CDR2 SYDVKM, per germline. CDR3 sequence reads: CASSFARAGANVLTF. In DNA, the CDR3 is TGTGCCAGCAGTTTTGCCAGGGCTGGGGCCAACGTCCTGACTTTC.

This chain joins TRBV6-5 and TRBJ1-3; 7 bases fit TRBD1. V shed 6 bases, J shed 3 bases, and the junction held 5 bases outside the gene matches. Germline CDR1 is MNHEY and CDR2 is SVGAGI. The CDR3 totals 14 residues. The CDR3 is CASRPTGVGNTIYF. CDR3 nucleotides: TGTGCCAGCAGACCCACAGGGGTTGGAAACACCATATATTTT.

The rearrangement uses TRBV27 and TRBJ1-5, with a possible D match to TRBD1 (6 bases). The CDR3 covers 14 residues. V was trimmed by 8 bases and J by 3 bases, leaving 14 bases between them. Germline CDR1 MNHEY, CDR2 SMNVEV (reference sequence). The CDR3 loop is CASGQQGPNQPQHF. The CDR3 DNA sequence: TGTGCCAGCGGCCAACAGGGTCCCAATCAGCCCCAGCATTTT.

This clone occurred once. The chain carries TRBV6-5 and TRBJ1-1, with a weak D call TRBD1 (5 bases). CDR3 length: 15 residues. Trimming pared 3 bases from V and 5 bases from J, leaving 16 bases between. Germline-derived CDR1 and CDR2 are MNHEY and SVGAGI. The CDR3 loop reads CASSYAREGGTEAFF. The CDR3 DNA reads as TGTGCCAGCAGTTATGCCAGGGAAGGAGGGACTGAAGCTTTCTTT.

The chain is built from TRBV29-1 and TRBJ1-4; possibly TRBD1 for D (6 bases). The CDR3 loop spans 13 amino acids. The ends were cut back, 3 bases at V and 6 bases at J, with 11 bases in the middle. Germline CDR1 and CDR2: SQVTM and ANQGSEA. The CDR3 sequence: CSVEGGGDEKLFF. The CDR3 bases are TGCAGCGTTGAGGGGGGGGGCGATGAAAAACTGTTTTTT.

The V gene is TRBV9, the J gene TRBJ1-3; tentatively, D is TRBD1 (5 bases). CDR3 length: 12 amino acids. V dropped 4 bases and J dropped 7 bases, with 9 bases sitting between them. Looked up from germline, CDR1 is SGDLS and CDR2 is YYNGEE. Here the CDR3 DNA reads TGTGCCAGCAGCCCCCGGGGCAACACCATATATTTT. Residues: CASSPRGNTIYF. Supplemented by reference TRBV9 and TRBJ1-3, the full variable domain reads DSGVTQTPKHLITATGQRVTLRCSPRSGDLSVYWYQQSLDQGLQFLIQYYNGEERAKGNILERFSAQQFPDLHSELNLSSLELGDSALYFCASSPRGNTIYFGEGSWLTVV.